The 11 T cell receptor beta chains reported below all come from one sample, sequenced in a study of human T cells and chemical hapten exposure. Regarding time point: healthy volunteer bleed at 2 weeks. Whole blood, unfractionated, served as the material for total RNA extraction. TCRdb itself ran the RACE reads through MiXCR, one entry per CDR3 protein. Here the sample spans some 120,000 distinct CDR3 sequences, roughly 9.5% being singletons. Sequenced input: whole blood. The source of these receptors is a male donor in good health. Some clones in this sample may be carry-over from other donors' samples.

The table lists this clonotype with many counts. The CDR3 sequence: CSARAGATGELFF. For the CDR3, the DNA is TGCAGTGCTAGAGCAGGCGCTACCGGGGAGCTGTTTTTT. The chain joins TRBV20-1 to TRBJ2-2; D gene uncertain. Germline V lookup: CDR1 DFQATT, CDR2 SNEGSKA (reference sequence). The V end was cut by 1 base, the J end by 5 bases, with 8 bases between. CDR3 length: 13 amino acids.

The V call is TRBV19, the J call TRBJ1-5, with no clear D. The V gene lost 3 bases and the J gene lost 2 bases, with 8 bases spanning the gap. The V gene's germline CDR1 is LNHDA and CDR2 SQIVND (reference sequence). This CDR3 comprises 14 residues. CDR3 nucleotide sequence: TGTGCCAGTAGTATTAGTATCGGCAATCAGCCCCAGCATTTT. Encoded protein: CASSISIGNQPQHF.

The chain employs TRBV6-5 and TRBJ2-1, with TRBD2 matching 7 bases. The CDR3 extends over 16 amino acids. V lost 0 bases and J lost 8; bases outside the gene matches: 10. Germline CDR1 is MNHEY and CDR2 is SVGAGI. DNA of the CDR3: TGTGCCAGCAGTTACTCGGGGGGGGAGTTGGGCCATGAGCAGTTCTTC. Its translation: CASSYSGGELGHEQFF.

The table lists this clonotype with a few counts. The V call is TRBV5-1, the J call TRBJ2-7; 11 nucleotides align to TRBD2. This CDR3 has 16 residues. J was trimmed by 3 bases and V by 1 base; bases with no gene match: 6. Per germline, CDR1 SGHRS and CDR2 YFSETQ. In DNA, the CDR3 is TGCGCCAGCAGCTTGACTAGCGGGAGAAGAGTCTACGAGCAGTACTTC. This sequence encodes CASSLTSGRRVYEQYF.

The chain employs TRBV6-5 and TRBJ2-1, with D perhaps TRBD2 (7 bases). The length of the CDR3 is 13 residues. Germline values: CDR1 MNHEY, CDR2 SVGAGI. The V end was cut by 4 bases, the J end by 8 bases, with 12 bases between. The DNA of the CDR3 is TGTGCCAGCAGTTCTAGGGGGGGTCATGAGCAGTTCTTC. Residues: CASSSRGGHEQFF.

A few counts support this clonotype. The chain joins TRBV15 to TRBJ1-5; TRBD1 matches 8 bases. V lost 5 bases and J lost 4; bases outside the gene matches: 4. The germline V gene encodes CDR1 LNHNV and CDR2 YYDKDF (reference sequence). CDR3 length: 14 amino acids. The CDR3, as DNA: TGTGCCACCAGCCCGACAGGGGAAAATCAGCCCCAGCATTTT. Its translation is CATSPTGENQPQHF.

This clonotype has ten or more counts. The chain is built from TRBV20-1 and TRBJ1-2; 8 positions agree with TRBD1. Losses at the gene ends were 1 base for V and 8 bases for J; bases not matched to a gene: 12. Germline loops: CDR1 DFQATT, CDR2 SNEGSKA (reference sequence). CDR3 size: 15 residues. CDR3: CSARGTGMKLSGYTF. DNA for the CDR3: TGCAGTGCTAGAGGGACAGGGATGAAACTCAGCGGCTACACCTTC.

This clonotype was seen many times. The V and J genes are TRBV20-1 and TRBJ1-5, with 7 bases identical to TRBD1. The germline V gene encodes CDR1 DFQATT and CDR2 SNEGSKA (reference sequence). The ends lost 4 bases at V and 1 base at J; junction bases unmatched: 7. The CDR3 runs 15 residues. Here the CDR3 reads CSAIEGTESNQPQHF. The DNA for the CDR3 is TGCAGTGCTATCGAAGGGACAGAGAGCAATCAGCCCCAGCATTTT.

This clonotype has more than one count but fewer than ten. The CDR3 DNA reads TGCAGCGTTGAGGGCAGAAACTCTGGGGCCAACGTCCTGACTTTC. Translating gives CSVEGRNSGANVLTF. This rearrangement joins TRBV29-1 to TRBJ2-6; D gene unclear. Germline-derived CDR1 and CDR2 are SQVTM and ANQGSEA. Trimming removed 3 bases at V and 0 bases at J, with 9 bases between. This CDR3 has 15 amino acids.

V usage is TRBV27 and J usage is TRBJ2-3; TRBD2 matches 10 bases. There are 17 residues in the CDR3. Per the germline V gene, CDR1 is MNHEY and CDR2 is SMNVEV (reference sequence). V was pared by 4 bases and J by 1 base, with 8 bases of the junction left unmatched. CDR3 bases: TGTGCCAGCAGTTCGACACTAGCGGGAATCGGCACAGATACGCAGTATTTT. Protein sequence: CASSSTLAGIGTDTQYF.

This clonotype was detected only a few times. V usage is TRBV27 and J usage is TRBJ2-3, with D possibly matching TRBD1 (5 bases). V was pared by 2 bases and J by 1 base, with 10 bases between. This CDR3 has 15 residues. Germline V gene sequence: CDR1 MNHEY, CDR2 SMNVEV (reference sequence). CDR3 amino acids: CASSLGASGTDTQYF. The DNA for the CDR3 is TGTGCCAGCAGTTTAGGGGCGAGCGGCACAGATACGCAGTATTTT.